Detailed here is one TCR beta chain. This clonotype was counted many times. The clone's antigen remains unknown. No clone much larger than this one lies a single base away; base qualities are absent. These data come from a study of CD8 T cells in ankylosing spondylitis (TCRdb year 2017). As for the study more broadly: To find TCR variants linked to disease, the study profiled T cell receptor beta repertoires in ankylosing spondylitis patients and healthy donors. Peripheral blood samples were taken, and synovial fluid was additionally collected from ankylosing spondylitis patients. The whole study cohort included over a hundred healthy donors and roughly 24 ankylosing spondylitis patients. Overall study results and their limits: In peripheral blood, the disease-linked clones were found at relatively low frequencies and had a CD8+ phenotype. A TCR beta motif of fewer than 10 highly homologous amino acid variants appeared characteristic of blood from ankylosing spondylitis patients. Some motif variants had previously been reported in the synovial fluid and blood of reactive arthritis patients, which suggests shared mechanisms of disease initiation. Significant enrichment of the disease-linked clones was reported in matched synovial fluid samples from ankylosing spondylitis patients.

The sequencing machine was an Illumina HiSeq 2500. Quantitative 5'-RACE with molecular barcodes was used to prepare TCR beta libraries. The study's processing was this. A new computational method, built on a probabilistic model of VDJ rearrangement, was used to identify disease-linked TCR variants. TCRdb reworked the public reads: Q25 trimming with fastp, MiXCR clone assembly, productive beta chains retained. Every distinct CDR3 protein forms one entry, paired with its most common genes and DNA. TCRdb's processing, not the authors', yielded these V and J calls. Here the sample has 200,000 to 250,000 distinct CDR3 sequences; roughly a tenth occur a single time. About 3% of the sample rests with the top ten. Sequenced: blood, either unsorted or a sorted T cell fraction (not recorded which). This TCR came from a male donor with ankylosing spondylitis or in good health (not recorded which).

This receptor has the CDR3 CSARDREREGSYNEQFF. The DNA sequence is TGCAGTGCTAGAGATCGGGAGCGGGAGGGCTCCTACAATGAGCAGTTCTTC. The sequence joins TRBV20-1 to TRBJ2-1; TRBD2 agrees with 10 junctional bases. From cysteine to phenylalanine, the CDR3 is 17 amino acids long. Only the CDR3 part of the read is kept: 51 bases, read in frame from the first base. At the junction V is shortened by 0 bases and J by 0 bases; bases outside the gene matches: 5. Looking up the germline V gene (reference sequence) yields CDR1 DFQATT and CDR2 SNEGSKA.